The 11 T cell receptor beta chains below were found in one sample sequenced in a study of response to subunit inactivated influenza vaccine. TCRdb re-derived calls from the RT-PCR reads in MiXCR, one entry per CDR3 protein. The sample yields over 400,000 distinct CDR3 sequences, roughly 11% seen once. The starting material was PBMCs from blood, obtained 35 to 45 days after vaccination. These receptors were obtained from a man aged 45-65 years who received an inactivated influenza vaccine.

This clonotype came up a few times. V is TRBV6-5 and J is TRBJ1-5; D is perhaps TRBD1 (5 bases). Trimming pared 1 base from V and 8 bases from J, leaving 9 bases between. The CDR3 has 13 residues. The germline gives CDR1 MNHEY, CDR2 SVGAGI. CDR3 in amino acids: CASSYLGDEPQHF. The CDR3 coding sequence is TGTGCCAGCAGTTACTTGGGGGACGAGCCCCAGCATTTT.

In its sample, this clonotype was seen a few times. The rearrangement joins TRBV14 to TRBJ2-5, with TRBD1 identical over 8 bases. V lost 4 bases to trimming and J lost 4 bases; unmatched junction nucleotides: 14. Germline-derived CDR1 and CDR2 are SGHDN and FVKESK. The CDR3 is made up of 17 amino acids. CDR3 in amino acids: CASSPSDRVILGETQYF. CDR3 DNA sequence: TGTGCCAGCAGCCCTTCGGACAGGGTGATTTTAGGAGAGACCCAGTACTTC. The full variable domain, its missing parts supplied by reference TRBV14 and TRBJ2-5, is EAGVTQFPSHSVIEKGQTVTLRCDPISGHDNLYWYRRVMGKEIKFLLHFVKESKQDESGMPNNRFLAERTGGTYSTLKVQPAELEDSGVYFCASSPSDRVILGETQYFGPGTRLLVL.

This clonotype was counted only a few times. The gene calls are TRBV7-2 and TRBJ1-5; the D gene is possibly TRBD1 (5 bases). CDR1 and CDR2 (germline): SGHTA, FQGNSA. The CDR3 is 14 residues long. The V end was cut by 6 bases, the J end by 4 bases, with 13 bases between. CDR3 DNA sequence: TGTGCCAGCAGTTTGCTGGGACCTAATCAGCCCCAGCATTTT. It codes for CASSLLGPNQPQHF.

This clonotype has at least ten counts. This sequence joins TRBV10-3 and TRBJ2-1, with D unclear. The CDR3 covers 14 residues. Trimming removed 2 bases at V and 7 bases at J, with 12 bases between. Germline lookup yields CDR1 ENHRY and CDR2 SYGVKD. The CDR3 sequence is CAISETRSLNEQFF. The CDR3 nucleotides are TGTGCCATCAGTGAGACGAGAAGCCTTAATGAGCAGTTCTTC.

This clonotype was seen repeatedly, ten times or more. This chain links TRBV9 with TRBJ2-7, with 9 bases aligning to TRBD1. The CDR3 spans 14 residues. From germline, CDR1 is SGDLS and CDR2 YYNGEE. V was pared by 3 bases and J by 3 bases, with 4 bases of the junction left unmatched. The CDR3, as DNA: TGTGCCAGCAGCGCCGGACAGGGGAACTACGAGCAGTACTTC. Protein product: CASSAGQGNYEQYF.

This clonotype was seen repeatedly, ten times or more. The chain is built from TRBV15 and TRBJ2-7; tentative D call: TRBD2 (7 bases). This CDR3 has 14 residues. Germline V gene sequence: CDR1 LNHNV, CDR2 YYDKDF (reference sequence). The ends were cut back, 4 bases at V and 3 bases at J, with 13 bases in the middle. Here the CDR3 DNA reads TGTGCCACCAGCAAAGGGGGGGGTAGCTACGAGCAGTACTTC. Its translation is CATSKGGGSYEQYF.

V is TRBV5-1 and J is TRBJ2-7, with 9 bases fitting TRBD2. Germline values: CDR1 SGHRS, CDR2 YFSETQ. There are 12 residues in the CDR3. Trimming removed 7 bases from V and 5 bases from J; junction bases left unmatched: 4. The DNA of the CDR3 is TGCGCCAGCTCAGCGGGAGGAGACGAGCAGTACTTC. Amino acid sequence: CASSAGGDEQYF.

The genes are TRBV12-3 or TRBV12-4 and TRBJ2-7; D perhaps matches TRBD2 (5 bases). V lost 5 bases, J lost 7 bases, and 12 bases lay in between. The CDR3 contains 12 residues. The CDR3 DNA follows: TGTGCCAGCAGTCGAGCCCCGGGAGAGCAGTACTTC. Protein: CASSRAPGEQYF.

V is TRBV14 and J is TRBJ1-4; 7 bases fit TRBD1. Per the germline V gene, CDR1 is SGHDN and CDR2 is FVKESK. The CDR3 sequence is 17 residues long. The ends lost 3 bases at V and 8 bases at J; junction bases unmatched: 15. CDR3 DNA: TGTGCCAGCAGCCATAATGTCGGGACAGCGATTACCGAAAAACTGTTTTTT. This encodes CASSHNVGTAITEKLFF.

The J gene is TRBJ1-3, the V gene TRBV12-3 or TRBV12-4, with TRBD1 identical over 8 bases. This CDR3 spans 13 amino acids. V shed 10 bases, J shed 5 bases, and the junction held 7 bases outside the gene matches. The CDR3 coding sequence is TGTGCCACCGAAGACAGGGGCCGAAACACCATATATTTT. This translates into CATEDRGRNTIYF.

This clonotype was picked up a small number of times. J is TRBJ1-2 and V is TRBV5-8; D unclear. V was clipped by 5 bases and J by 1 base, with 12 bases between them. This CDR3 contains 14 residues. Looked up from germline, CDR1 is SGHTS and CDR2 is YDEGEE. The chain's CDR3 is CASRARTFNYGYTF. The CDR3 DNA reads TGTGCCAGCAGGGCCAGAACATTTAACTATGGCTACACCTTC.